This TCR beta chain appears in the sequencing data of a study of blood T cell repertoires in COVID-19. Across the whole study: Material from acute and convalescent COVID-19 was sourced from the United States, Italy and Spain. T cells, B-cell-depleted T cells, or PBMCs supplied cDNA or gDNA.

Germline CDR1 SGHDT, CDR2 YYEEEE. The CDR3 runs to 15 residues. The trim removed 9 bases at V and 13 bases at J, leaving 22 bases unmatched. Study processing details: Amplification with reference gene primers provided the estimates of nucleated cell counts. The assay was immunoSEQ multiplex PCR, and TCRdb's table has in-frame clones only and misses some. The DNA gave D and trimming, while V, J and clone size come from that table. The sample has some 100,000 clones; 90% are singletons. V usage is TRBV5-6 and J usage is TRBJ2-3; TRBD2 agrees at 8 bases. This clonotype was sampled from a human donor in a cohort sampled during active COVID-19. The specimen was peripheral blood. Here the CDR3 reads CATSPSPAGAPTEYF. Here the CDR3 DNA reads TGTGCCACCTCACCCAGCCCAGCGGGGGCTCCCACGGAGTATTTT.